These 10 T cell receptor beta chains originate from one sample sequenced in a study of molecular identifiers for immune sequencing clone quantification. One entry per CDR3 protein results from TCRdb running MiXCR on the PCR reads. Here the sample spans around 100,000 distinct CDR3 sequences, around 33% being singletons. Input material: naive CD8+ T cells from blood, with Jurkat cell RNA spiked in. This sample's subset: FACS-sorted CD8+CD4-CCR7+CD45RA+ naive T cells. These receptors were obtained from a human donor in good health. Some libraries in this study had Jurkat cell RNA spiked in.

The gene calls are TRBV12-3 or TRBV12-4 and TRBJ1-5; 7 bases map to TRBD1. The V gene end was trimmed by 5 bases and the J gene end by 2 bases; junction bases not matched to a gene: 6. CDR3 length: 15 amino acids. Here the CDR3 reads CASSVTGTGNQPQHF. DNA of the CDR3: TGTGCCAGCAGTGTGACAGGGACCGGCAATCAGCCCCAGCATTTT.

A note on this clonotype: This may be a read error: a much more frequent sequence differs by one nucleotide. This rearrangement joins TRBV20-1 to TRBJ2-3, with 9 nucleotides matching TRBD1. CDR1 and CDR2 (germline): DFQATT, SNEGSKA (reference sequence). This CDR3 region has 16 residues. The CDR3 DNA sequence: TGCAGTGCTCCTCCCGGGACAGGGCCGGGGACAGTTACGCAGTATTTT. It yields the protein CSAPPGTGPGTVTQYF.

This clonotype was counted only a few times. The chain combines TRBV4-1 with TRBJ2-7; the match to TRBD1 covers 9 bases. Trimming removed 0 bases from V and 12 bases from J; junction bases left unmatched: 15. The CDR3 is 16 amino acids. Germline V gene sequence: CDR1 MGHRA, CDR2 YSYEKL. The DNA of the CDR3 is TGCGCCAGCAGCCAAGATACGGGGACAGGGACCCTACTGCGGTACTTC. It translates to CASSQDTGTGTLLRYF.

Ten or more counts support this clonotype. The chain has TRBV7-2 and TRBJ2-7; 14 nucleotides match TRBD2. The germline V gene encodes CDR1 SGHTA and CDR2 FQGNSA. The CDR3 length is 16 residues. After removal of 5 bases from V and 2 bases from J, the junction contained 5 bases not matched to a gene. The CDR3 coding sequence is TGTGCCAGCAGCATGGGACTAGCGGGGGTGCCCTACGAGCAGTACTTC. Its translation: CASSMGLAGVPYEQYF. The whole variable domain, filled in from reference TRBV7-2 and TRBJ2-7, reads GAGVSQSPSNKVTEKGKDVELRCDPISGHTALYWYRQSLGQGLEFLIYFQGNSAPDKSGLPSDRFSAERTGGSVSTLTIQRTQQEDSAVYLCASSMGLAGVPYEQYFGPGTRLTVT.

This rearrangement joins TRBV7-6 to TRBJ2-3; maybe TRBD1 (5 bases). There are 15 residues in the CDR3. Germline V CDR1 and CDR2: SGHVS, FNYEAQ. The V end lost 4 bases, the J end lost 4 bases, and 15 bases lay between the germline ends. The CDR3 DNA sequence: TGTGCCAGCAGCTCAAATTGGGGCGCGGCAGATACGCAGTATTTT. As protein: CASSSNWGAADTQYF.

Note on this clonotype: A much bigger clone sits one base away, suggesting this may be a read error. In this CDR3 the conserved last residue, phenylalanine or tryptophan, is missing, so a read error is likely. DNA for the CDR3: TGTGCCAGCAGCCACGCCAGCGGTGAAGCTTTCTAT. Protein: CASSHASGEAFY. The rearrangement joins TRBV4-2 to TRBJ1-1; D remains unclear. CDR1 and CDR2 from the germline V gene are LGHNA and YNFKEQ. The ends were cut back, 3 bases at V and 7 bases at J, with 9 bases in the middle. This CDR3 region has 12 residues.

In this sample, this clonotype turned up a few times. The rearrangement links TRBV27 to TRBJ1-1, with D perhaps TRBD1 (5 bases). From germline, CDR1 is MNHEY and CDR2 SMNVEV (reference sequence). The V end was cut by 11 bases, the J end by 10 bases, with 23 bases between. There are 13 residues in the CDR3. The CDR3: CARKTVLPAGAFF. The CDR3 nucleotides read TGTGCCCGTAAGACAGTCCTCCCCGCTGGAGCTTTCTTT.

V usage is TRBV27 and J usage is TRBJ2-7, with TRBD2 as a possible D gene (5 bases). Trimming removed 5 bases at V and 4 bases at J, with 15 bases between. The CDR3 contains 14 residues. Germline CDR1 reads MNHEY; CDR2 reads SMNVEV (reference sequence). The CDR3 DNA sequence: TGTGCCAGCAGTCAAGAAACGGGGTATTACGAGCAGTACTTC. Its translation: CASSQETGYYEQYF.

This clonotype appeared a single time. Possible read error: a much larger clone is one base away. The conserved closing phenylalanine or tryptophan is absent in this CDR3, likely reflecting a read error. CDR3 in amino acids: CASSAYRDTRNEQYI. The CDR3 nucleotides read TGTGCCAGCAGCGCTTACCGGGACACCCGAAACGAGCAGTACATC. The gene calls are TRBV9 and TRBJ2-7, with a tentative D call TRBD1 (6 bases). The CDR3 covers 15 residues. Germline V gives CDR1 SGDLS, CDR2 YYNGEE. V was trimmed by 3 bases and J by 5 bases, leaving 18 bases between them.

Details on this clonotype: This may come from a read error, since a much larger clone is one base off. The gene calls are TRBV2 and TRBJ1-2, with no clear D. Germline V gives CDR1 SNHLY, CDR2 FYNNEI. This CDR3 is 17 amino acids long. The ends were cut back, 11 bases at V and 4 bases at J, with 29 bases in the middle. CDR3 amino acids: CACFNRNYQHSGYGYTF. The CDR3 nucleotides read TGTGCCTGCTTCAACCGGAACTACCAACACTCGGGCTATGGCTACACCTTC. Complete variable domain (other parts from reference TRBV2 and TRBJ1-2): EPEVTQTPSHQVTQMGQEVILRCVPISNHLYFYWYRQILGQKVEFLVSFYNNEISEKSEIFDDQFSVERPDGSNFTLKIRSTKLEDSAMYFCACFNRNYQHSGYGYTFGSGTRLTVV.